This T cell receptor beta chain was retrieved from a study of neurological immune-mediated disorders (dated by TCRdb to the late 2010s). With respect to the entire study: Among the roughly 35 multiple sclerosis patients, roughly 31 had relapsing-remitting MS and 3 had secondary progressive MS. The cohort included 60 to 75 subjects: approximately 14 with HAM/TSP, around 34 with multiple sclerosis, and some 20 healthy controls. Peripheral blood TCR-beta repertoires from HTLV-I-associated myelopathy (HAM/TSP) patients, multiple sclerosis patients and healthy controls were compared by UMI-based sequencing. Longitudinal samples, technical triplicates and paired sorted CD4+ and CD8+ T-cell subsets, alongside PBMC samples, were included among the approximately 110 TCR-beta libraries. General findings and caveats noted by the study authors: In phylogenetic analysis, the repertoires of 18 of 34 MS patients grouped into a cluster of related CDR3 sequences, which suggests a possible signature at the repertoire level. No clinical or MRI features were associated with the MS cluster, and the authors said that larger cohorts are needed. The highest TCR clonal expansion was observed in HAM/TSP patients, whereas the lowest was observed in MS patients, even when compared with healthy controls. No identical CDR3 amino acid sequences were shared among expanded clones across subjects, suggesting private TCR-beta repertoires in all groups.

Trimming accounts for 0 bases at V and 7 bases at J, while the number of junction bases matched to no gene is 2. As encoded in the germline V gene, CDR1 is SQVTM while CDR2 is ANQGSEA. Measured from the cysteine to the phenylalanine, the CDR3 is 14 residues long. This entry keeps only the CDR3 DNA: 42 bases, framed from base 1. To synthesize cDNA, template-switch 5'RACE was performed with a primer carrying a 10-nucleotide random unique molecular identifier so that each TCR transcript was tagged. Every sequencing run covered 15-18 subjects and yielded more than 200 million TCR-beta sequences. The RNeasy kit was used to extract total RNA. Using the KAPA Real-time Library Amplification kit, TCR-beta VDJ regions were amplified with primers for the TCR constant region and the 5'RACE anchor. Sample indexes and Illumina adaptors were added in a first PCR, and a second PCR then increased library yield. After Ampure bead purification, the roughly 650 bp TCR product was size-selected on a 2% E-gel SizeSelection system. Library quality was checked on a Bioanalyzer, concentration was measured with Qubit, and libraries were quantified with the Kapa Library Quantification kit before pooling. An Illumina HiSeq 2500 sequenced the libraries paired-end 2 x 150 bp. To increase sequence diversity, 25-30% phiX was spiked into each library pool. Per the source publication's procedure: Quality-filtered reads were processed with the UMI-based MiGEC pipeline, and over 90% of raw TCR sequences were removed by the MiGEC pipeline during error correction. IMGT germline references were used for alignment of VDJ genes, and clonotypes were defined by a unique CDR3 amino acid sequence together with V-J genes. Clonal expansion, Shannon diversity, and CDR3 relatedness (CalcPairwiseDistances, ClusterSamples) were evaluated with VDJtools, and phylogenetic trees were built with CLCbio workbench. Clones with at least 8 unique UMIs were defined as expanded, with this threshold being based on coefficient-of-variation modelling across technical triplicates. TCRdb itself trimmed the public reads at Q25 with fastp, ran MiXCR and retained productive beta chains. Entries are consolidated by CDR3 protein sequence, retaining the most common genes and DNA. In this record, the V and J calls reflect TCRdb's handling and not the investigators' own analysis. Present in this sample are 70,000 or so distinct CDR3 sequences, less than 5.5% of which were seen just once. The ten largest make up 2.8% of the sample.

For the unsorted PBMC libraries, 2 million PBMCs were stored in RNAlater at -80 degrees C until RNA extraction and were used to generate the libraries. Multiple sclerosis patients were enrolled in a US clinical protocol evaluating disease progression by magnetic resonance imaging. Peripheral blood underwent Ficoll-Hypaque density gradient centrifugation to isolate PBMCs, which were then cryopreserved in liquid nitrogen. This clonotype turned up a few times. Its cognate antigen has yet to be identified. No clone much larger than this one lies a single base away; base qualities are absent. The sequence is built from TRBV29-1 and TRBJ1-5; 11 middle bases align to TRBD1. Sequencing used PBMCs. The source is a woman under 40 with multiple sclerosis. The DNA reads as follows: TGCAGCGTTGAAGAGGGACAGGGGGGACAGCCCCAGCATTTT. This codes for CSVEEGQGGQPQHF.